The 18 T cell receptor beta chains in this list originate from one sample, sequenced in a study of T-cell memory formation after mild COVID-19. Each CDR3 protein gets one entry after TCRdb re-called the 5' RACE reads with MiXCR. The sample holds under 300,000 distinct CDR3 sequences, roughly 8% seen once. The sequenced material came from PBMCs or a T cell subset sorted from them (not recorded which). The receptor source for this set is a man between 18 and 29 years old who had mild COVID-19 (a few samples of this study predate the infection). Cell type and time point are not known.

This clonotype was recorded a few times. The rearrangement joins TRBV14 to TRBJ2-6; D unresolved. The CDR3 length is 17 residues. V was pared by 2 bases and J by 0 bases, with 11 bases between. Germline V CDR1 and CDR2: SGHDN, FVKESK. The CDR3 loop is CASSQWDPTSGANVLTF. CDR3 nucleotides: TGTGCCAGCAGCCAATGGGATCCCACCTCTGGGGCCAACGTCCTGACTTTC. Full variable domain (missing parts from reference TRBV14 and TRBJ2-6): EAGVTQFPSHSVIEKGQTVTLRCDPISGHDNLYWYRRVMGKEIKFLLHFVKESKQDESGMPNNRFLAERTGGTYSTLKVQPAELEDSGVYFCASSQWDPTSGANVLTFGAGSRLTVL.

There are many counts of this clonotype. V usage is TRBV4-1 and J usage is TRBJ1-5; D call uncertain. The CDR3 sequence is 18 residues long. Germline-derived CDR1 and CDR2 are MGHRA and YSYEKL. Trimming took off 3 bases at V and 0 bases at J, with 18 bases between the two ends. The CDR3: CASSQDPTGRDSNQPQHF. CDR3 nucleotides: TGCGCCAGCAGCCAGGACCCCACCGGTCGGGATAGCAATCAGCCCCAGCATTTT.

The table lists this clonotype with many counts. V gene TRBV20-1 combines with J gene TRBJ2-1; TRBD2 is a possible D gene (6 bases). The CDR3 sequence is 15 residues long. Germline assignment: CDR1 DFQATT and CDR2 SNEGSKA (reference sequence). Deletions cut 6 bases from V and 5 bases from J, with 20 bases between. The DNA of the CDR3 is TGCAGTGCCACCTTTTTCTCGGGACTTCACAATGAGCAGTTCTTC. Translating it yields CSATFFSGLHNEQFF.

V and J are TRBV7-9 and TRBJ1-2; 9 bases align to TRBD1. V lost 5 bases and J lost 1; bases outside the gene matches: 2. Germline V CDR1 and CDR2: SEHNR, FQNEAQ (reference sequence). The CDR3 length is 14 residues. CDR3 residues: CASSGTGSNYGYTF. CDR3 coding DNA: TGTGCCAGCAGCGGGACAGGGAGTAACTATGGCTACACCTTC.

This clonotype was counted a few times. The gene calls are TRBV2 and TRBJ2-3; no clear D. This CDR3 has 12 residues. CDR1 is SNHLY and CDR2 is FYNNEI in the germline V gene. The ends were cut back, 8 bases at V and 6 bases at J, with 12 bases in the middle. CDR3 loop: CASRPETDTQYF. In DNA form, the CDR3 reads TGTGCCAGCCGGCCTGAGACCGATACGCAGTATTTT.

This clonotype was seen many times. The rearrangement uses TRBV29-1 and TRBJ2-3; possible D gene TRBD1, 6 bases. Per germline, CDR1 SQVTM and CDR2 ANQGSEA. Between the trimmed V and J ends, which lost 2 bases and 0 bases, there was a span of 9 bases. The CDR3 spans 14 residues. CDR3 bases: TGCAGCGTTGAAAGGGACACGAGCACAGATACGCAGTATTTT. Protein sequence: CSVERDTSTDTQYF.

This clonotype has ten or more counts. The gene calls are TRBV6-2 or TRBV6-3 and TRBJ2-1; 8 bases line up with TRBD2. The germline V gene has CDR1 MNHEY and CDR2 SVGEGT. The V and J ends lost 6 bases and 9 bases, in that order; junction bases with no gene match: 10. The CDR3 totals 14 residues. In DNA, the CDR3 is TGTGCCAGCAGAAAAACGGGGGGGCCGGGTGAGCAGTTCTTC. It encodes CASRKTGGPGEQFF.

The chain is built from TRBV4-1 and TRBJ1-6, with 10 bases that match TRBD1. Germline CDR1 MGHRA, CDR2 YSYEKL. The ends lost 4 bases at V and 3 bases at J; junction bases unmatched: 15. The CDR3 covers 20 residues. The CDR3 bases are TGCGCCAGCAGCCGGACCCCGGGACAGGGGCAAGGATACTATAATTCACCCCTCCACTTT. Amino acid sequence: CASSRTPGQGQGYYNSPLHF.

The chain carries TRBV19 and TRBJ2-6, with D maybe TRBD2 (6 bases). This CDR3 region has 14 residues. V was shortened by 4 bases and J by 3 bases, with 7 bases between the two germline ends. CDR1 LNHDA and CDR2 SQIVND come from the germline V gene (reference sequence). The CDR3 is CASSRGDGANVLTF. DNA of the CDR3: TGTGCCAGTAGTAGGGGGGATGGGGCCAACGTCCTGACTTTC.

This chain joins TRBV11-2 and TRBJ2-7; 8 bases agree with TRBD2. CDR3 length equals 15 residues. Germline V lookup: CDR1 SGHAT, CDR2 FQNNGV. Germline trimming cut 5 bases from V and 5 bases from J; bases unmatched to any gene: 11. The CDR3 loop reads CASSPRRGGLDEQYV. The CDR3 region has the DNA TGTGCCAGCAGCCCGCGACGGGGGGGGCTGGACGAGCAGTACGTC.

This clonotype has more than one count but fewer than ten. The chain employs TRBV20-1 and TRBJ1-4, with D unresolved. CDR3 length: 13 residues. Per germline, CDR1 DFQATT and CDR2 SNEGSKA (reference sequence). V was trimmed by 6 bases and J by 3 bases, leaving 11 bases between them. CDR3 region: CSAKWTANEKLFF. CDR3 DNA: TGCAGTGCAAAATGGACGGCTAATGAAAAACTGTTTTTT.

The chain recombines TRBV7-3 with TRBJ2-1, with 9 positions matching TRBD2. Looked up from germline, CDR1 is SGHTA and CDR2 is FQGTGA. The trim removed 5 bases at V and 2 bases at J, leaving 4 bases unmatched. CDR3 length: 15 amino acids. Here the CDR3 reads CASSPTSGTYNEQFF. Written as DNA, the CDR3 is TGTGCCAGCAGCCCGACTAGCGGAACCTACAATGAGCAGTTCTTC.

This clonotype was counted ten times or more. The CDR3: CASRAKGLSSYEQYV. The CDR3 coding sequence is TGTGCCAGCAGGGCCAAGGGACTGAGCTCCTACGAGCAGTACGTC. The V gene is TRBV27, the J gene TRBJ2-7; TRBD2 is a possible D gene (6 bases). The CDR3 has 15 residues. Deletions cut 6 bases from V and 0 bases from J, with 15 bases between. CDR1 is MNHEY, CDR2 SMNVEV, per germline (reference sequence).

This clonotype was counted only a few times. V is TRBV5-4 and J is TRBJ1-1; no clear D. The V and J ends lost 0 bases and 6 bases respectively, with 9 bases between them. The CDR3 has 13 amino acids. Looked up from germline, CDR1 is SGHNT and CDR2 is YYREEE (reference sequence). CDR3 sequence (DNA): TGTGCCAGCAGCTTGGATAGTATCGCTGAAGCTTTCTTT. Translation gives CASSLDSIAEAFF.

This clonotype was recorded a few times. The chain uses TRBV24-1 and TRBJ2-1, with D perhaps given as TRBD1 or TRBD2 (5 bases each). CDR3 size: 15 residues. The V end lost 4 bases, the J end lost 2 bases, and 11 bases lay between the germline ends. Germline CDR1 reads KGHDR; CDR2 reads SFDVKD. The CDR3 DNA follows: TGTGCCACCAGTGACCGAGGGGAAGCCTACAATGAGCAGTTCTTC. Its translation is CATSDRGEAYNEQFF.

This clonotype was detected ten times or more. CDR3 DNA: TGTGCCAGCAGCTCGCCGGGACTAGCAGTAGATACGCAGTATTTT. Translation gives CASSSPGLAVDTQYF. The chain combines TRBV12-3 or TRBV12-4 with TRBJ2-3; 9 bases agree with TRBD2. The V and J ends lost 6 bases and 5 bases, in that order; junction bases with no gene match: 9. The CDR3 has 15 amino acids.

This clonotype was recorded a few times. The chain combines TRBV20-1 with TRBJ2-5; TRBD2 aligns across 11 bases. Germline CDR1 DFQATT, CDR2 SNEGSKA (reference sequence). With V trimmed by 7 bases and J by 2 bases, 9 bases remained unmatched. CDR3 length: 15 residues. In DNA form, the CDR3 reads TGCAGTGGTTCTCTAGCGGGGGGCTCACAAGAGACCCAGTACTTC. It specifies CSGSLAGGSQETQYF.

This clonotype was picked up a small number of times. This chain joins TRBV12-3 or TRBV12-4 and TRBJ1-2, with a tentative D call TRBD1 (6 bases). Trimming took 7 bases from V and 4 from J, leaving 16 bases between them. CDR3 length: 14 residues. CDR3 amino acids: CASTTGTGVYGYTF. In DNA form, the CDR3 reads TGTGCCAGCACCACAGGGACGGGAGTCTATGGCTACACCTTC.